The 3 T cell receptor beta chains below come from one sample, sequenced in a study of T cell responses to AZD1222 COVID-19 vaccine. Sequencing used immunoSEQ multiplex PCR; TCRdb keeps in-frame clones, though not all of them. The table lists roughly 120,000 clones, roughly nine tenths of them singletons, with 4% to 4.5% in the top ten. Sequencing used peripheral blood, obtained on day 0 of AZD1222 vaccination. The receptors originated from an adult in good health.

The CDR3 is CAWRPPTGSSPLHF. In DNA, the CDR3 is TGTGCCTGGAGGCCTCCGACAGGGAGTTCACCCCTCCACTTT. The genes are TRBV30 and TRBJ1-6; 7 positions match TRBD1. The CDR3 sequence is 14 residues long. V gave up 3 bases and J gave up 9 bases; unmatched junction bases: 8. Germline lookup yields CDR1 GTSNPN and CDR2 SVGIG (reference sequence). The full variable domain, in which reference TRBV30 and TRBJ1-6 provide the parts outside the CDR3, is SQTIHQWPATLVQPVGSPLSLECTVEGTSNPNLYWYRQAAGRGLQLLFYSVGIGQISSEVPQNLSASRPQDRQFILSSKKLLLSDSGFYLCAWRPPTGSSPLHFGNGTRLTVT.

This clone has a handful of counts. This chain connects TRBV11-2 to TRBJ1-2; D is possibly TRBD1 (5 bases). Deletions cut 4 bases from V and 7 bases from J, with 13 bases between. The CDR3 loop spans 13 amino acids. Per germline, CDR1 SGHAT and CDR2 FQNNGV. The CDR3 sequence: CASSSPWGGGYTF. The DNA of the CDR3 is TGTGCCAGCAGCTCCCCGTGGGGCGGTGGCTACACCTTC.

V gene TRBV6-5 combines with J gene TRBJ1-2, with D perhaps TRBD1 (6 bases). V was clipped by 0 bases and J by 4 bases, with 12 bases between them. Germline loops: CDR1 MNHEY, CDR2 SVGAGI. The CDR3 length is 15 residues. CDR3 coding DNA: TGTGCCAGCAGTTACTCGAGGGGGGGCTCCTATGGCTACACCTTC. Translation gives CASSYSRGGSYGYTF.